This T cell receptor (beta chain) is from a study of human T cells and chemical hapten exposure. TCRdb passed the RACE reads through MiXCR, listing each CDR3 protein once. The sample includes about 350,000 distinct CDR3 sequences, roughly 6% of them seen just once. Germline V gene sequence: CDR1 LGHDT, CDR2 YNNKEL (reference sequence). The CDR3 contains 16 residues. V dropped 2 bases and J dropped 3; count of bases not matched to a gene: 6. Time point here: patch test 2, 6 weeks after DPC sensitization. The sample's treatment: therapeutic diphenylcyclopropenone sensitization with weekly scalp DPC. A single count supports this clonotype.

The sequence came from a woman under 30 with alopecia areata. Some clones in this sample may be carry-over from other donors' samples. The chain has TRBV3-1 and TRBJ2-3, with TRBD1 identical over 9 bases. Sequencing was performed on whole blood, taken in connection with sensitization to the hapten diphenylcyclopropenone (DPC). The DNA of the CDR3 is TGTGCCAGCAGCCAACAACTCGGACAGGGGACAGATACGCAGTATTTT. Amino acids: CASSQQLGQGTDTQYF.